Given below is one T cell receptor beta chain in context. Its matching antigen is unknown. The data were taken from a study of cytotoxic CD8 clonotypes in ibrutinib-treated CLL. General study results and limits: Collection times varied between progressing and sustained-remission patients. At the start, clonality exceeded age-matched healthy donors and followed circulating CD8+ T-cell counts.

Assay: immunoSEQ multiplex PCR; the TCRdb copy retains only in-frame clones and omits some. Of 250,000 to 350,000 clones listed, 76% are singletons. The ends lost 3 bases at V and 1 base at J; junction bases unmatched: 4. The germline V gene encodes CDR1 GTSNPN and CDR2 SVGIG (reference sequence). The CDR3 contains 14 residues. V gene TRBV30 combines with J gene TRBJ1-1, with 8 nucleotides matching TRBD1. The source material was PBMCs, sampled at disease progression, from a patient treated with ibrutinib. The origin of this receptor is a human donor with chronic lymphocytic leukemia. The CDR3, as DNA: TGTGCCTGGAGCGTCGGACAGGGGAACACTGAAGCTTTCTTT. This gives the protein CAWSVGQGNTEAFF.